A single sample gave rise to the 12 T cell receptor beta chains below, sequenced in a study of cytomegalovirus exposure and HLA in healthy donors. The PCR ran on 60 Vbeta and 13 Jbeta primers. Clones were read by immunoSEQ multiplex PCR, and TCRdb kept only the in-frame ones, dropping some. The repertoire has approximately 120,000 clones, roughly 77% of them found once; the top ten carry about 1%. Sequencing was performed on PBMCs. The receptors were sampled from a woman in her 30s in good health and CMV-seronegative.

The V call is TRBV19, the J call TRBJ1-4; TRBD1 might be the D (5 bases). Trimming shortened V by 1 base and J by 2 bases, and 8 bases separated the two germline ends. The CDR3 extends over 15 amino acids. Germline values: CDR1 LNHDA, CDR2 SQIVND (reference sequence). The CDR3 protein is CASSIGAGTNEKLFF. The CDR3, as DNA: TGTGCCAGTAGTATAGGGGCAGGGACTAATGAAAAACTGTTTTTT.

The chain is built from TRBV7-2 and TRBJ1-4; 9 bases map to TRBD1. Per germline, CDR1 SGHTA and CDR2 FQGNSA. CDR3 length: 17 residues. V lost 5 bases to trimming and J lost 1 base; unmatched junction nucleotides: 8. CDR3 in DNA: TGTGCCAGCAGCCTCCTCCCGGGACAGGGAACTAATGAAAAACTGTTTTTT. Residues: CASSLLPGQGTNEKLFF. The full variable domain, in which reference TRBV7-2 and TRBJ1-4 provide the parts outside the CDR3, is GAGVSQSPSNKVTEKGKDVELRCDPISGHTALYWYRQSLGQGLEFLIYFQGNSAPDKSGLPSDRFSAERTGGSVSTLTIQRTQQEDSAVYLCASSLLPGQGTNEKLFFGSGTQLSVL.

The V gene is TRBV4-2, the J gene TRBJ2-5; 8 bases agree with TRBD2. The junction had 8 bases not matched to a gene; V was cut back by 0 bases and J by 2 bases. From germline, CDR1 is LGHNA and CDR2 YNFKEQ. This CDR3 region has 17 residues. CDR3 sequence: CASSQDGLAGQQETQYF. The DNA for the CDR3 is TGTGCCAGCAGCCAAGATGGTCTAGCGGGCCAACAAGAGACCCAGTACTTC.

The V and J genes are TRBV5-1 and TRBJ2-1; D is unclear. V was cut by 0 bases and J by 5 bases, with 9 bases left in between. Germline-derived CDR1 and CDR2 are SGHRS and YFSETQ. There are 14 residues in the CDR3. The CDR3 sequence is CASSLAELNNEQFF. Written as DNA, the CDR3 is TGCGCCAGCAGCTTGGCAGAACTAAACAATGAGCAGTTCTTC.

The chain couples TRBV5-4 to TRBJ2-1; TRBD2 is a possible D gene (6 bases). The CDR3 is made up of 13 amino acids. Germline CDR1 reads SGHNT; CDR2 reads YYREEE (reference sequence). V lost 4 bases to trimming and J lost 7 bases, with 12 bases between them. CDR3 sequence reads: CASSVGTQNEQFF. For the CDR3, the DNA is TGTGCCAGCAGCGTCGGGACTCAAAATGAGCAGTTCTTC.

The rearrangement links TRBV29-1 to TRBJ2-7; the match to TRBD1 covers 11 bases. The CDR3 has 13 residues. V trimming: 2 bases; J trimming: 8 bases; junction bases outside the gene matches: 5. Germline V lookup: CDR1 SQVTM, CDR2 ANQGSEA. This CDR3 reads CSVELDRGRKQYF. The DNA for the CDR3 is TGCAGCGTTGAACTGGACAGGGGGCGCAAGCAGTACTTC.

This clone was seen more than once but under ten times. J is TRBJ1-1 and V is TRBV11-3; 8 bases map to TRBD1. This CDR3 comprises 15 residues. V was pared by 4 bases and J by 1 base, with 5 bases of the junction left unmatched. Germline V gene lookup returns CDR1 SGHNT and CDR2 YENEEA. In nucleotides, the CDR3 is TGTGCCAGCAGCTCTAGTGGGACAGGGAACACTGAAGCTTTCTTT. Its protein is CASSSSGTGNTEAFF.

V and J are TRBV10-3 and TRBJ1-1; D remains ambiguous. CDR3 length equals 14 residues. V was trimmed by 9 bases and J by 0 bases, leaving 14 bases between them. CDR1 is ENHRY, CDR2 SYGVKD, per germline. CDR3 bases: TGTGCCATAGGCGGAACCCTAATGAACACTGAAGCTTTCTTT. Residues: CAIGGTLMNTEAFF.

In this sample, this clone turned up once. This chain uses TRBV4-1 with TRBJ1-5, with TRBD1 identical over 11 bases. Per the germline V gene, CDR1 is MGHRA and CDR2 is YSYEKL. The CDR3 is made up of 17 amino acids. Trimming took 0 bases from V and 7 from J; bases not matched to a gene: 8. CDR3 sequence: CASSQDLGQGVNQPQHF. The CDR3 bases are TGCGCCAGCAGCCAAGATCTGGGACAGGGGGTTAACCAGCCCCAGCATTTT.

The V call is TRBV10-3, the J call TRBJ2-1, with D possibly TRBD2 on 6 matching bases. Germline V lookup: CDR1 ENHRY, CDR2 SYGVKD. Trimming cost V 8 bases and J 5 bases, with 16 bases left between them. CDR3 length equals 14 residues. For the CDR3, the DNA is TGTGCCATCGCGACTAGTAGCATTAACAATGAGCAGTTCTTC. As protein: CAIATSSINNEQFF.

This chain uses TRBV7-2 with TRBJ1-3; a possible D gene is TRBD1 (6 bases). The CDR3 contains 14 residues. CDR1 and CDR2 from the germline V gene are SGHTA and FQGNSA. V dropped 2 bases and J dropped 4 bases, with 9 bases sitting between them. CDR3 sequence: CASSLQGTGNTIYF. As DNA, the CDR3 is TGTGCCAGCAGCTTACAGGGGACAGGAAACACCATATATTTT.

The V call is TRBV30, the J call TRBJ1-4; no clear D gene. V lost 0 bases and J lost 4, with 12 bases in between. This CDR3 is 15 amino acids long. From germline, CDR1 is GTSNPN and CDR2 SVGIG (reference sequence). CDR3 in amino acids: CAWSVPGGFNEKLFF. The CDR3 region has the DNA TGTGCCTGGAGTGTACCTGGAGGGTTTAATGAAAAACTGTTTTTT.